This entry features one T cell receptor (beta chain) sequence. The antigen is undetermined. A much larger clonotype is one base distant, so this may be a read error. With a constant-region primer, TCR beta cDNA was made from 400 to 550 ng of total RNA. For TCR beta, libraries were produced by three nested multiplex PCR rounds using slightly modified ARM-PCR. The two initial PCR rounds, about 9 cycles each, used TRBV1-TRBV30 forward and C-beta reverse primers. MiXCR was run by TCRdb on the multiplex PCR reads, yielding one entry per CDR3 protein. The profile shows under 110,000 distinct CDR3 sequences, around two thirds of them singletons. The CDR3 runs to 11 residues. The V gene lost 6 bases and the J gene lost 8 bases, with 10 bases spanning the gap. CDR1 is MNHNY and CDR2 is SVGAGI in the germline V gene (reference sequence). Joint extraction of RNA and DNA used roughly 20-32 mg of bulk tissue that was unsorted. Surgical resection was used to treat these primary liver carcinoma patients.

These data originate in a study of tumor-infiltrating lymphocytes in primary liver carcinoma. Study observations and caveats: Tumor specimens were characterized by a significantly higher top-250-clone fraction than blood (p = 0.039).

What was sequenced was liver tumor tissue from sampling region 2. Subset described: tumor region T2, inferior pole. The chain recombines TRBV6-6 with TRBJ2-5; D is undetermined. This sequence originates from a woman in her sixties or seventies with primary liver carcinoma and hepatitis B virus infection. The CDR3 region has the DNA TGTGCCAGCAGCAACCTAGACACCCAGTACTTC. As protein: CASSNLDTQYF.